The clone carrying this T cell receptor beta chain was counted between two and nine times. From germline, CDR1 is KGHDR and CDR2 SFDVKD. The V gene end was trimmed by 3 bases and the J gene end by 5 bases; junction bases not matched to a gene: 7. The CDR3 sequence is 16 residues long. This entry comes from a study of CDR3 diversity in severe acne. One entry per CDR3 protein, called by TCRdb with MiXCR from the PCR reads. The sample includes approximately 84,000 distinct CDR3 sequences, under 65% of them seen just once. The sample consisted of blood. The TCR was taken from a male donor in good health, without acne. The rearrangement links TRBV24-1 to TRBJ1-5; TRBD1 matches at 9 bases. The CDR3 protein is CATSDRGRDRDQPQHF. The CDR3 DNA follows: TGTGCCACCAGTGATCGGGGACGGGACAGGGATCAGCCCCAGCATTTT.